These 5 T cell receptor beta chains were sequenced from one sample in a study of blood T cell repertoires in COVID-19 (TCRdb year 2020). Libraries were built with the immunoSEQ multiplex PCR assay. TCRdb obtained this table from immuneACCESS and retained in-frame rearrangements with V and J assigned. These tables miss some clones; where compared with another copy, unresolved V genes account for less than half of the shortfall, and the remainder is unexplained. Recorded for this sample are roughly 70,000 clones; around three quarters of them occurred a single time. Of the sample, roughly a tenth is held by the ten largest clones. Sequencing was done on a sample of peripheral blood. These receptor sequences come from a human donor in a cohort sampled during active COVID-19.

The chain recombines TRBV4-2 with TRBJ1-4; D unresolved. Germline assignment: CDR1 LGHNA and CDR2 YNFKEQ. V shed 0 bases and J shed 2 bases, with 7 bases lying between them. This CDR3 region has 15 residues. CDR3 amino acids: CASSQETGTNEKLFF. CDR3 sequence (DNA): TGTGCCAGCAGCCAAGAAACCGGGACTAATGAAAAACTGTTTTTT.

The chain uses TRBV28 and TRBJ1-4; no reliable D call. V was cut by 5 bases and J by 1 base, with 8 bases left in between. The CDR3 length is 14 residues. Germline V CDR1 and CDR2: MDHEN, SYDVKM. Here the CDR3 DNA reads TGTGCCAGCAGTCTGACAAAAACTAATGAAAAACTGTTTTTT. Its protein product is CASSLTKTNEKLFF.

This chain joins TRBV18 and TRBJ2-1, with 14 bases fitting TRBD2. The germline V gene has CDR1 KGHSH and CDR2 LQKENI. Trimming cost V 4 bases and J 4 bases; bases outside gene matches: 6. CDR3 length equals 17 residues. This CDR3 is CASSLSGTSGGYNEQFF. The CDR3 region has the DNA TGTGCCAGCTCACTCTCCGGGACTAGCGGGGGATACAATGAGCAGTTCTTC.

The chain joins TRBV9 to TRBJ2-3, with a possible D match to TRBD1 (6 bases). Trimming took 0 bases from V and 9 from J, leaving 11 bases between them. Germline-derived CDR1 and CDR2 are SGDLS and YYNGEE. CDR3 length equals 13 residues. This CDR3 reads CASSVDIRGTQYF. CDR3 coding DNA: TGTGCCAGCAGCGTAGATATTAGGGGGACGCAGTATTTT.

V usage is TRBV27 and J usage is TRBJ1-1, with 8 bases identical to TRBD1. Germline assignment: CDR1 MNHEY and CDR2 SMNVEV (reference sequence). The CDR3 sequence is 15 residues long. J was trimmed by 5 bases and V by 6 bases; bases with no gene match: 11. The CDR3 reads CASRRTGRINTEAFF. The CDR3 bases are TGTGCCAGCAGGCGGACAGGGAGGATAAATACTGAAGCTTTCTTT.